Listed below are T cell receptor beta chains from one sample, sequenced in a study of T cells in Graves' hyperthyroidism and ophthalmopathy. TCRdb redid the calling of the multiplex PCR reads with MiXCR, one entry per CDR3 protein. The sample comprises over 500,000 distinct CDR3 sequences, about 16% of which are singletons, and approximately 30% rests with the top ten. The specimen sequenced was blood. The receptors come from a woman between 25 and 40 years old with Graves' ophthalmopathy. CDR3s include the opening cysteine and the closing phenylalanine or tryptophan. Fields, in order: clone size, V gene, J gene, D gene, CDR3 protein, CDR3 DNA. A D gene is named only where the DNA matches it firmly. Part of the rows lack a size; the others show once, few, many or a class for expanded clones.

clone size: NA; V gene: TRBV6-1; J gene: TRBJ1-5; D gene: NA; CDR3 protein: CASGAQGQGQPQHF; CDR3 DNA: TGTGCCAGCGGAGCGCAGGGCCAAGGTCAGCCCCAGCATTTT
clone size: NA; V gene: TRBV7-2; J gene: TRBJ2-5; D gene: NA; CDR3 protein: CASSLDPMAGSQETQYF; CDR3 DNA: TGTGCCAGCAGCTTAGATCCAATGGCGGGGAGCCAAGAGACCCAGTACTTC
clone size: many; V gene: TRBV20-1; J gene: TRBJ2-7; D gene: TRBD2; CDR3 protein: CSASASGYYEQYF; CDR3 DNA: TGCAGTGCTAGCGCTAGCGGATACTACGAGCAGTACTTC
clone size: NA; V gene: TRBV14; J gene: TRBJ2-7; D gene: NA; CDR3 protein: CASSQFFYEQYF; CDR3 DNA: TGTGCCAGCAGCCAATTTTTCTACGAGCAGTACTTC
clone size: few; V gene: TRBV9; J gene: TRBJ1-1; D gene: NA; CDR3 protein: CASSGSRTEVNTEAFF; CDR3 DNA: TGTGCCAGCAGCGGGTCCCGGACAGAAGTGAACACTGAAGCTTTCTTT
clone size: NA; V gene: TRBV29-1; J gene: TRBJ2-7; D gene: NA; CDR3 protein: CSVEVASSYEQYF; CDR3 DNA: TGCAGCGTTGAAGTTGCGAGCTCCTACGAGCAGTACTTC
clone size: NA; V gene: TRBV19; J gene: TRBJ2-7; D gene: NA; CDR3 protein: CASSTGQTSYEQYF; CDR3 DNA: TGTGCCAGTAGCACCGGACAGACCTCCTACGAGCAGTACTTC
clone size: NA; V gene: TRBV28; J gene: TRBJ1-3; D gene: TRBD1; CDR3 protein: CASSRGQGVLNTIYF; CDR3 DNA: TGTGCCAGCAGTCGAGGACAGGGAGTATTGAACACCATATATTTT
clone size: NA; V gene: TRBV30; J gene: TRBJ2-2; D gene: TRBD2; CDR3 protein: CAWTAKLAGGPGTGELFF; CDR3 DNA: TGTGCCTGGACCGCCAAACTAGCGGGAGGGCCCGGCACCGGGGAGCTGTTTTTT
clone size: NA; V gene: TRBV10-3; J gene: TRBJ2-1; D gene: NA; CDR3 protein: CVTKDNEQFF; CDR3 DNA: TGTGTCACAAAAGACAATGAGCAGTTCTTC
clone size: few; V gene: TRBV20-1; J gene: TRBJ2-5; D gene: TRBD2; CDR3 protein: CSAREGAGGGETQYF; CDR3 DNA: TGCAGTGCTAGAGAAGGAGCGGGAGGGGGAGAGACCCAGTACTTC
clone size: few; V gene: TRBV14; J gene: TRBJ2-7; D gene: NA; CDR3 protein: CASSQGSGSNYEQYF; CDR3 DNA: TGTGCCAGCAGCCAAGGGTCCGGCTCAAACTACGAGCAGTACTTC
clone size: many; V gene: TRBV27; J gene: TRBJ2-1; D gene: NA; CDR3 protein: CASSLSADLASGNEQFF; CDR3 DNA: TGTGCCAGCAGTTTATCGGCCGACTTAGCTTCGGGCAATGAGCAGTTCTTC
clone size: few; V gene: TRBV7-8; J gene: TRBJ2-7; D gene: TRBD2; CDR3 protein: CASSLGGGSKYF; CDR3 DNA: TGTGCCAGCAGCTTAGGAGGCGGGAGCAAGTACTTC
clone size: NA; V gene: TRBV7-3; J gene: TRBJ2-1; D gene: NA; CDR3 protein: CASSTSSATYEQFF; CDR3 DNA: TGTGCCAGCAGCACATCTAGCGCCACCTACGAGCAGTTCTTC
clone size: few; V gene: TRBV6-2/TRBV6-3; J gene: TRBJ2-3; D gene: NA; CDR3 protein: CASIPRRAESTQYF; CDR3 DNA: TGTGCCAGCATTCCGAGGAGGGCCGAATCGACGCAGTATTTT
clone size: NA; V gene: TRBV29-1; J gene: TRBJ2-1; D gene: NA; CDR3 protein: CSVHDAESDEQFF; CDR3 DNA: TGCAGCGTTCATGACGCGGAGAGCGATGAGCAGTTCTTC
clone size: few; V gene: TRBV7-2; J gene: TRBJ2-3; D gene: NA; CDR3 protein: CASSFWRTSTDTQYF; CDR3 DNA: TGTGCCAGCAGCTTTTGGAGGACTAGCACAGATACGCAGTATTTT
clone size: many; V gene: TRBV20-1; J gene: TRBJ2-1; D gene: TRBD2; CDR3 protein: CSASVLAETREQFF; CDR3 DNA: TGCAGTGCTAGTGTGCTAGCGGAGACACGGGAGCAGTTCTTC
clone size: NA; V gene: TRBV15; J gene: TRBJ2-3; D gene: NA; CDR3 protein: CATSKRDGTDTQYF; CDR3 DNA: TGTGCCACCAGCAAACGGGACGGCACAGATACGCAGTATTTT
clone size: many; V gene: TRBV20-1; J gene: TRBJ2-3; D gene: TRBD2; CDR3 protein: CSARGDSGRGLDTQYF; CDR3 DNA: TGCAGTGCTAGAGGGGACAGCGGGAGGGGGCTGGATACGCAGTATTTT
clone size: NA; V gene: TRBV20-1; J gene: TRBJ2-1; D gene: NA; CDR3 protein: CSAPRWINEQFF; CDR3 DNA: TGCAGTGCTCCACGATGGATCAATGAGCAGTTCTTC
clone size: few; V gene: TRBV9; J gene: TRBJ2-1; D gene: NA; CDR3 protein: CASSSQLGGADEQFF; CDR3 DNA: TGTGCCAGCAGCTCCCAGCTGGGGGGAGCCGATGAGCAGTTCTTC
clone size: many; V gene: TRBV12-3/TRBV12-4; J gene: TRBJ1-2; D gene: NA; CDR3 protein: CASSSKASYGYTF; CDR3 DNA: TGTGCCAGCAGTTCGAAAGCGAGCTATGGCTACACCTTC
clone size: NA; V gene: TRBV30; J gene: TRBJ1-1; D gene: NA; CDR3 protein: CAWSRQEAEAFF; CDR3 DNA: TGTGCCTGGAGTCGGCAGGAGGCTGAAGCTTTCTTT
clone size: NA; V gene: TRBV11-2; J gene: TRBJ2-2; D gene: TRBD1; CDR3 protein: CASTPTGTANTGELFF; CDR3 DNA: TGTGCCAGCACACCCACCGGGACAGCTAACACCGGGGAGCTGTTTTTT
clone size: few; V gene: TRBV3-1; J gene: TRBJ2-3; D gene: TRBD1; CDR3 protein: CASSQATGGGTDTQYF; CDR3 DNA: TGTGCCAGCAGCCAGGCAACAGGGGGCGGCACAGATACGCAGTATTTT
clone size: NA; V gene: TRBV4-1; J gene: TRBJ2-3; D gene: TRBD2; CDR3 protein: CASSQPPGTSGSATDTQYF; CDR3 DNA: TGCGCCAGCAGCCAACCCCCCGGGACTAGCGGGAGTGCAACAGATACGCAGTATTTT
clone size: many; V gene: TRBV7-2; J gene: TRBJ2-1; D gene: TRBD2; CDR3 protein: CASSLASGRNEQFF; CDR3 DNA: TGTGCCAGCAGCTTAGCGTCCGGGAGGAATGAGCAGTTCTTC
clone size: NA; V gene: TRBV7-2; J gene: TRBJ2-1; D gene: TRBD2; CDR3 protein: CASSPRGAGGTYNEQFF; CDR3 DNA: TGTGCCAGCAGCCCCCGAGGGGCGGGAGGGACCTACAATGAGCAGTTCTTC
clone size: many; V gene: TRBV7-2; J gene: TRBJ1-5; D gene: NA; CDR3 protein: CASSQTLGGRQPQHF; CDR3 DNA: TGTGCCAGCAGCCAGACCCTGGGGGGACGGCAGCCCCAGCATTTT
clone size: many; V gene: TRBV20-1; J gene: TRBJ2-1; D gene: TRBD2; CDR3 protein: CSRTSGSYEQFF; CDR3 DNA: TGCAGCAGGACTAGCGGGAGTTATGAGCAGTTCTTC
clone size: few; V gene: TRBV6-2/TRBV6-3; J gene: TRBJ1-4; D gene: TRBD1; CDR3 protein: CASADPTGFVKEKLFF; CDR3 DNA: TGTGCCAGCGCCGACCCGACAGGGTTCGTCAAGGAAAAACTGTTTTTT
clone size: many; V gene: TRBV6-6; J gene: TRBJ1-1; D gene: NA; CDR3 protein: CASSYGQTNTEAFF; CDR3 DNA: TGTGCCAGCAGTTACGGACAGACGAACACTGAAGCTTTCTTT
clone size: NA; V gene: TRBV4-3; J gene: TRBJ2-1; D gene: TRBD2; CDR3 protein: CASSLGLATYNEQFF; CDR3 DNA: TGCGCCAGCAGCCTGGGACTAGCCACCTACAATGAGCAGTTCTTC
clone size: many; V gene: TRBV11-3; J gene: TRBJ2-3; D gene: TRBD2; CDR3 protein: CASSLASGDTDTQYF; CDR3 DNA: TGTGCCAGCAGCTTGGCTAGCGGGGACACAGATACGCAGTATTTT
clone size: many; V gene: TRBV7-9; J gene: TRBJ1-5; D gene: TRBD1; CDR3 protein: CASSPEDRLNQPQHF; CDR3 DNA: TGTGCCAGCAGCCCAGAGGACAGGCTGAATCAGCCCCAGCATTTT
clone size: few; V gene: TRBV20-1; J gene: TRBJ2-7; D gene: NA; CDR3 protein: CSARLQDNPYEQYF; CDR3 DNA: TGCAGTGCTAGACTGCAGGACAACCCCTACGAGCAGTACTTC
clone size: NA; V gene: TRBV15; J gene: TRBJ2-1; D gene: TRBD2; CDR3 protein: CATSPAGYEQFF; CDR3 DNA: TGTGCCACCAGCCCAGCGGGATATGAGCAGTTCTTC
clone size: many; V gene: TRBV11-2; J gene: TRBJ2-5; D gene: NA; CDR3 protein: CASSLDWKRSETQYF; CDR3 DNA: TGTGCCAGCAGCTTAGATTGGAAACGCTCAGAGACCCAGTACTTC
clone size: NA; V gene: TRBV5-1; J gene: TRBJ1-3; D gene: NA; CDR3 protein: CASSLVVPGAGNTIYF; CDR3 DNA: TGCGCCAGCAGCTTGGTTGTTCCCGGGGCTGGAAACACCATATATTTT
clone size: many; V gene: TRBV11-2; J gene: TRBJ2-3; D gene: TRBD2; CDR3 protein: CASSSRGSGRADTDTQYF; CDR3 DNA: TGTGCCAGCAGTTCTCGGGGTAGCGGGAGGGCGGACACAGATACGCAGTATTTT
clone size: many; V gene: TRBV28; J gene: TRBJ1-1; D gene: NA; CDR3 protein: CASSPRGQGRTEAFF; CDR3 DNA: TGTGCCAGCAGTCCCCGCGGGCAGGGTCGGACTGAAGCTTTCTTT
clone size: many; V gene: TRBV28; J gene: TRBJ2-7; D gene: TRBD2; CDR3 protein: CASKASGRGYEQYF; CDR3 DNA: TGTGCCAGCAAAGCTAGCGGGAGGGGATACGAGCAGTACTTC
clone size: many; V gene: TRBV6-1; J gene: TRBJ2-3; D gene: NA; CDR3 protein: CASSQTGLDTQYF; CDR3 DNA: TGTGCCAGCAGCCAAACGGGCTTGGATACGCAGTATTTT
clone size: NA; V gene: TRBV28; J gene: TRBJ2-2; D gene: NA; CDR3 protein: CASSDPRGVNAGELFF; CDR3 DNA: TGTGCCAGCAGTGACCCGAGAGGAGTGAACGCCGGGGAGCTGTTTTTT
clone size: once; V gene: TRBV28; J gene: TRBJ1-6; D gene: NA; CDR3 protein: CASSLYRAYNSPLHF; CDR3 DNA: TGTGCCAGCAGTTTATACAGGGCGTATAATTCACCCCTCCACTTT
clone size: many; V gene: TRBV28; J gene: TRBJ2-7; D gene: NA; CDR3 protein: CASSRNLATTYEQYF; CDR3 DNA: TGTGCCAGCAGTCGCAACCTAGCAACCACCTACGAGCAGTACTTC
clone size: NA; V gene: TRBV19; J gene: TRBJ1-2; D gene: NA; CDR3 protein: CASSIEGGYTF; CDR3 DNA: TGTGCCAGTAGTATTGAGGGCGGCTACACCTTC
clone size: NA; V gene: TRBV3-1; J gene: TRBJ2-5; D gene: NA; CDR3 protein: CASSGNTQETQYF; CDR3 DNA: TGTGCCAGCAGCGGAAATACTCAAGAGACCCAGTACTTC